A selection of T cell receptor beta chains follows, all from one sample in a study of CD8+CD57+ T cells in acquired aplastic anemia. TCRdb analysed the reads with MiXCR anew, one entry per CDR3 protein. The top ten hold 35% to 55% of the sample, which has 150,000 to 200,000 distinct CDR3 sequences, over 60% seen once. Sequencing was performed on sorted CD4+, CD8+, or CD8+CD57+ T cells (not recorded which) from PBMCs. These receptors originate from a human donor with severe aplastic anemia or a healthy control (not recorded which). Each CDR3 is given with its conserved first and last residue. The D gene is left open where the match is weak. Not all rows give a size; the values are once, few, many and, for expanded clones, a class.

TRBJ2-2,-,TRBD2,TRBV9,CASSVAGLAGTGELFF,TGTGCCAGCAGCGTAGCTGGTCTAGCGGGCACCGGGGAGCTGTTTTTT
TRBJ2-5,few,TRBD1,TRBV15,CATSRNRGPETQYF,TGTGCCACCAGCAGAAACAGGGGGCCAGAGACCCAGTACTTC
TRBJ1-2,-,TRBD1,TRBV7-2,CASSLLTGNYGYTF,TGTGCCAGCAGCTTGTTGACAGGGAACTATGGCTACACCTTC
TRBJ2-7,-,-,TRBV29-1,CSVRAGFSYEQYF,TGCAGCGTCAGGGCGGGGTTCTCCTACGAGCAGTACTTC
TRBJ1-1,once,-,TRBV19,CASTRQAGGTEAFF,TGTGCCAGTACCAGGCAGGCCGGGGGCACTGAAGCTTTCTTT
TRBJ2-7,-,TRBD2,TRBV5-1,CASSLEAAGGQYEQYF,TGCGCCAGCAGCTTGGAAGCAGCGGGGGGGCAGTACGAGCAGTACTTC
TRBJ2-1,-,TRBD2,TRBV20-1,CSASPSGGGGDEQFF,TGCAGTGCCAGCCCTAGCGGGGGGGGGGGCGATGAGCAGTTCTTC
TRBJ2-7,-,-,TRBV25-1,CASSELEGSPYEQYF,TGTGCCAGCAGTGAATTGGAGGGTTCCCCCTACGAGCAGTACTTC
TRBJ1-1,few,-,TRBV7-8,CASSLRDSGTEAFF,TGTGCCAGCAGCTTAAGGGATAGTGGCACTGAAGCTTTCTTT
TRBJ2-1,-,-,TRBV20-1,CSARGRWQLYNEQFF,TGCAGTGCTAGAGGGAGGTGGCAACTGTACAATGAGCAGTTCTTC
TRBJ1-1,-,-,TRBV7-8,CASSLGVRAEAFF,TGTGCCAGCAGCTTAGGGGTCCGGGCTGAAGCTTTCTTT
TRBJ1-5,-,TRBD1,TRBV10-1,CASPRGRGGCWNQPQHF,TGCGCCAGCCCCAGGGGGCGAGGTGGTTGCTGGAATCAGCCCCAGCATTTT
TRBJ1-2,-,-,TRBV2,CASTRTSDKSSNGYTF,TGTGCCAGCACCAGAACATCGGACAAGAGCTCAAATGGCTACACCTTC
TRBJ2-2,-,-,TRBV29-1,CSVQGNTGELFF,TGCAGCGTACAGGGGAACACCGGGGAGCTGTTTTTT
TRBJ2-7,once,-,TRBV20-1,CSARAIVSYEQYF,TGCAGTGCTAGGGCTATCGTCTCCTACGAGCAGTACTTC
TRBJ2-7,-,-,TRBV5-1,CASSVGQGRYEQYF,TGTGCCAGCAGCGTAGGCCAGGGAAGGTACGAGCAGTACTTC
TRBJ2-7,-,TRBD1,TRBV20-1,CSATGFRVYEQYF,TGCAGTGCGACAGGGTTTAGGGTCTACGAGCAGTACTTC
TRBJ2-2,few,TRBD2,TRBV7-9,CASSLDRLAGRGGELFF,TGTGCCAGCAGCTTAGACCGACTAGCGGGACGGGGCGGGGAGCTGTTTTTT
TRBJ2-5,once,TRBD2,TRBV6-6,CASSYLAGLETQYF,TGTGCCAGCAGTTACCTAGCGGGATTGGAGACCCAGTACTTC
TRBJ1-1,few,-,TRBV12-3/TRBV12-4,CASSVGPLNTEAFF,TGTGCCAGCAGCGTGGGACCACTGAACACTGAAGCTTTCTTT
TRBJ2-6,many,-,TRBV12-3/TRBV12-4,CASSAHRTSGANVLTF,TGTGCCAGCAGCGCCCACAGAACTTCTGGGGCCAACGTCCTGACTTTC
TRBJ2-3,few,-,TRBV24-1,CATSDLSERGGMTDTQYF,TGTGCCACCAGTGATTTGTCGGAGAGGGGCGGGATGACAGATACGCAGTATTTT
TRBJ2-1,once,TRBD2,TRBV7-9,CASSPSSGRAYNEQFF,TGTGCCAGCAGCCCGAGTAGCGGGAGAGCTTACAATGAGCAGTTCTTC
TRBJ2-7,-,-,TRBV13,CASSWSSFPYEQYF,TGTGCCAGCAGTTGGAGTAGCTTTCCCTACGAGCAGTACTTC
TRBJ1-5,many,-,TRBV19,CASSINGPNQPQHF,TGTGCCAGTAGTATTAATGGCCCCAATCAGCCCCAGCATTTT
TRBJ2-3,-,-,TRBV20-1,CSARDLASITDTQYF,TGCAGTGCTAGAGATCTAGCGTCAATCACAGATACGCAGTATTTT
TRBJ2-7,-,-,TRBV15,CATSSLRRSGNEQYF,TGTGCCACCAGCAGTCTGCGGCGCTCCGGGAACGAGCAGTACTTC
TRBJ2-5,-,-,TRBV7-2,CASSETILTGETQYF,TGTGCCAGCAGTGAAACTATTCTGACGGGAGAGACCCAGTACTTC
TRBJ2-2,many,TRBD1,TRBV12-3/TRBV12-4,CASSDYRGRNTGELFF,TGTGCCAGCAGTGACTACAGGGGGCGCAACACCGGGGAGCTGTTTTTT
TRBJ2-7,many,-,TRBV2,CASSDQGTTYEQYF,TGTGCCAGCAGTGACCAGGGCACAACCTACGAGCAGTACTTC
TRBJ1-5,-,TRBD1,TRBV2,CASWTGSNQPQHF,TGTGCCAGCTGGACAGGGAGTAACCAGCCCCAGCATTTT
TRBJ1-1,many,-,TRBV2,CASSELRQAPSGEAFF,TGTGCCAGCAGTGAATTGAGACAGGCCCCGAGTGGTGAAGCTTTCTTT
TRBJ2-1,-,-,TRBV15,CATSRDRGRATYNEQLF,TGTGCCACCAGCAGAGATCGGGGCCGAGCGACCTACAATGAGCAGCTCTTC